One TCR beta chain is described in this entry. The table came from immunoSEQ multiplex PCR; TCRdb's copy has only in-frame clones and leaves some out. The sample consists of 50,000 to 65,000 clones, under 95% of them appearing once. The germline V and J ends were trimmed by 6 bases and 4 bases, with 13 bases remaining between them. CDR3 length: 13 residues. Germline CDR1 LNHDA, CDR2 SQIVND (reference sequence). The record originates from a study of T cell changes during pregnancy in multiple sclerosis. This chain joins TRBV19 and TRBJ2-7; D is ambiguous. The TCR sequence derives from a female donor with multiple sclerosis, enrolled in a pregnancy study. The sample consisted of CD8+ T cells from peripheral blood mononuclear cells, taken in the second trimester of pregnancy. This CDR3 reads CASSPSAGYEQYF. CDR3 sequence (DNA): TGTGCCAGTAGCCCCAGCGCCGGGTACGAGCAGTACTTC.